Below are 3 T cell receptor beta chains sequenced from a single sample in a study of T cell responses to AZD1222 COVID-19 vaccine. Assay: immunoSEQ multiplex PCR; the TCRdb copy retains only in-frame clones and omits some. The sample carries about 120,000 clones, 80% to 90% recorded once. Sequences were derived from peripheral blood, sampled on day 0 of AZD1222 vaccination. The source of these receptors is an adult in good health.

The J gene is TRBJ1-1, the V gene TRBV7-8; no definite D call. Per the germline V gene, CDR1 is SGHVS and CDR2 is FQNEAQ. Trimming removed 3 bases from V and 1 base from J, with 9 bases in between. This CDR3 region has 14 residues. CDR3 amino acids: CASSLGSGNTEAFF. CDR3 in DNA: TGTGCCAGCAGCTTGGGTAGTGGGAACACTGAAGCTTTCTTT.

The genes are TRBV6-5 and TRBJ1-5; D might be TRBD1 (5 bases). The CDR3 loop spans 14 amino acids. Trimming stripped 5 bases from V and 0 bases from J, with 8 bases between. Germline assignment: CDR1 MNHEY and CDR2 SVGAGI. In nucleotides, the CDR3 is TGTGCCAGCAGTAGACAGACTAGCAATCAGCCCCAGCATTTT. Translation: CASSRQTSNQPQHF.

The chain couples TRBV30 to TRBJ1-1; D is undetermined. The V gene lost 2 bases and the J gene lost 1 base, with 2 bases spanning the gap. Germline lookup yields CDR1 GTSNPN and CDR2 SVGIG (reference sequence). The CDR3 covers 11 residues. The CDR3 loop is CAWSRNTEAFF. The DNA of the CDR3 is TGTGCCTGGAGTAGGAACACTGAAGCTTTCTTT.